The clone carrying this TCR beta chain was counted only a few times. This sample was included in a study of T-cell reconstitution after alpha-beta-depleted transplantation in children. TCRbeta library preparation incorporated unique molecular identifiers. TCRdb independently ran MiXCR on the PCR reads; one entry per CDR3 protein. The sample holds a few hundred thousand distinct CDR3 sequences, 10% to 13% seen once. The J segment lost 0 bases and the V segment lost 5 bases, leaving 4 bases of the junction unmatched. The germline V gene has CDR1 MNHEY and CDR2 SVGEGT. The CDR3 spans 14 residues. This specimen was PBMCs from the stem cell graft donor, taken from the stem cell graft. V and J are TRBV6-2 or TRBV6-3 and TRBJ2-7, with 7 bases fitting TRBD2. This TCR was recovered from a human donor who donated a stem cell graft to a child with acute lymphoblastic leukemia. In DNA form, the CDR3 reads TGTGCCAGCAGTGCTAGCGGATACTCCTACGAGCAGTACTTC. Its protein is CASSASGYSYEQYF.